The TCR beta chain under discussion was sequenced for a study of CD8+CD57+ T cells in acquired aplastic anemia. TCR beta VDJ and CDR3 profiles were obtained from a genomic DNA template. TCRdb reprocessed the reads with MiXCR, giving one entry per CDR3 protein. The sample contains some 200,000 distinct CDR3 sequences, around 63% of which appear only once. The sample holds a few counts of this clonotype. Trimming shortened V by 2 bases and J by 4 bases, and 9 bases separated the two germline ends. CDR1 and CDR2 from the germline V gene are MNHEY and SMNVEV (reference sequence). This CDR3 spans 14 amino acids.

The sequence came from a human donor in good health. Sequenced material: sorted CD4+, CD8+, or CD8+CD57+ T cells (not recorded which) from PBMCs. The chain uses TRBV27 and TRBJ2-1, with TRBD1 as a possible D gene (6 bases). The CDR3, as DNA: TGTGCCAGCAGTTTAGGACAGTTATACAATGAGCAGTTCTTC. As protein: CASSLGQLYNEQFF.